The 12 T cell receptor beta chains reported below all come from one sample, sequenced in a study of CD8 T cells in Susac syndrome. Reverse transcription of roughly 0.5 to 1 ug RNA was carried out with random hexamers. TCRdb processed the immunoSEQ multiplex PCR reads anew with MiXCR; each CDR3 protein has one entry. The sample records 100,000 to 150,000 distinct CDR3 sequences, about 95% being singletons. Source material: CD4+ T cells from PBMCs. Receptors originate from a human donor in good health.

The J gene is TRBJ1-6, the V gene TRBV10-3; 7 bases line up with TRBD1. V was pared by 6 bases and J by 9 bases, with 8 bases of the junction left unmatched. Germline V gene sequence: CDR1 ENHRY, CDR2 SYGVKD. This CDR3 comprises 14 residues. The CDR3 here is CAIRETGSSSPLHF. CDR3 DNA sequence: TGTGCCATCAGAGAGACAGGGTCGAGTTCACCCCTCCACTTT.

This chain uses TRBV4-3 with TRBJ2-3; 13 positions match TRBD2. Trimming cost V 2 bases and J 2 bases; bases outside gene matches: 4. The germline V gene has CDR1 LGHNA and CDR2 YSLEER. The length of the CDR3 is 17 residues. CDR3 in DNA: TGCGCCAGCAGCCAATCGGGACTAGCGGGATACACAGATACGCAGTATTTT. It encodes CASSQSGLAGYTDTQYF.

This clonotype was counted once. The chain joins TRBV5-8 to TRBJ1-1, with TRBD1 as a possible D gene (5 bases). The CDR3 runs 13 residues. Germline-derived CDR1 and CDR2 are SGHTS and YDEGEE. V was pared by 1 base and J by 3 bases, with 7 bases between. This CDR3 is CASSLSRDTEAFF. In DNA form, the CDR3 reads TGTGCCAGCAGCTTGTCCAGGGACACTGAAGCTTTCTTT.

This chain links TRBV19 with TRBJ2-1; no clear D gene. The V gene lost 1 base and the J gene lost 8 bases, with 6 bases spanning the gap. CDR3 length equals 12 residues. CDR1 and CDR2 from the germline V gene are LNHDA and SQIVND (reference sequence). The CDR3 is CASSIAAHEQFF. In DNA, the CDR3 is TGTGCCAGTAGTATAGCGGCCCATGAGCAGTTCTTC.

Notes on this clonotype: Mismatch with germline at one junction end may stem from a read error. The DNA for the CDR3 is TGCAGTCCTAGCGGGAGGGCCGCCGAGCAGTTCTTC. This translates into CSPSGRAAEQFF. The chain employs TRBV20-1 and TRBJ2-1; 12 bases line up with TRBD2. This CDR3 is 12 amino acids long. CDR1 DFQATT and CDR2 SNEGSKA come from the germline V gene (reference sequence).

The CDR3 spells CASIPGGQAGNTIYF. In DNA form, the CDR3 reads TGTGCCAGCATTCCCGGGGGGCAAGCAGGAAACACCATATATTTT. V gene TRBV12-3 or TRBV12-4 combines with J gene TRBJ1-3; possible D gene TRBD1, 6 bases. This CDR3 is built from 15 residues. Between the trimmed V and J ends, which lost 7 bases and 4 bases, there was a span of 17 bases.

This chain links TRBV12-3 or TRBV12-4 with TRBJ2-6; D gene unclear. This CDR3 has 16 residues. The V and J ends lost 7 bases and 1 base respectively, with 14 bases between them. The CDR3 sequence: CASTPEWPSGANVLTF. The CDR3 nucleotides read TGTGCCAGCACTCCCGAATGGCCTTCTGGGGCCAACGTCCTGACTTTC.

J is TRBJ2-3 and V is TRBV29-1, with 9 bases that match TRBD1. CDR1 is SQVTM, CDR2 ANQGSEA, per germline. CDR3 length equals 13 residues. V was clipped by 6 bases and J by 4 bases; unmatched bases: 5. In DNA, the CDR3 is TGCAGCGTAGCAACAGGGGGCCCAGATACGCAGTATTTT. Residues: CSVATGGPDTQYF.

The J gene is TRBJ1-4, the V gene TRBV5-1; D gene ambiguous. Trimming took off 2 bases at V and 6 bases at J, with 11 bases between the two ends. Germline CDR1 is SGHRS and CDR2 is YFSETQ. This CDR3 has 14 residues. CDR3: CASSFTSADEKLFF. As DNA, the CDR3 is TGCGCCAGCAGCTTCACGTCCGCGGATGAAAAACTGTTTTTT.

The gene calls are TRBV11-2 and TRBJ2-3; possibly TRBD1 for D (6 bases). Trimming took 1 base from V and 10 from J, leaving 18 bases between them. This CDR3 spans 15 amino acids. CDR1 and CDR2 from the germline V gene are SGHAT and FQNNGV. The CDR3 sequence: CASSLVVQGRKAQYF. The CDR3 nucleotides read TGTGCCAGCAGCTTAGTCGTACAGGGACGGAAAGCGCAGTATTTT.

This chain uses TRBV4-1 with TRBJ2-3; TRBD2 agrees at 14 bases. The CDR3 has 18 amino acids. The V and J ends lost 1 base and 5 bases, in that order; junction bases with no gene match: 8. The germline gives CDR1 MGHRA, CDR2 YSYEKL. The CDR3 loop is CASSQGPPGLAGEDTQYF. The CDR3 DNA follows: TGCGCCAGCAGCCAAGGGCCGCCGGGACTAGCGGGAGAAGATACGCAGTATTTT.

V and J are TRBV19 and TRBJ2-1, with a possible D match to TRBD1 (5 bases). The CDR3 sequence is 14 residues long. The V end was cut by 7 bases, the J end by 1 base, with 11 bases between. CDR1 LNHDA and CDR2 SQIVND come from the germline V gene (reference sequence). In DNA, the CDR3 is TGTGCCAGTACCTCGGCAGGGTCCTACAATGAGCAGTTCTTC. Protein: CASTSAGSYNEQFF.